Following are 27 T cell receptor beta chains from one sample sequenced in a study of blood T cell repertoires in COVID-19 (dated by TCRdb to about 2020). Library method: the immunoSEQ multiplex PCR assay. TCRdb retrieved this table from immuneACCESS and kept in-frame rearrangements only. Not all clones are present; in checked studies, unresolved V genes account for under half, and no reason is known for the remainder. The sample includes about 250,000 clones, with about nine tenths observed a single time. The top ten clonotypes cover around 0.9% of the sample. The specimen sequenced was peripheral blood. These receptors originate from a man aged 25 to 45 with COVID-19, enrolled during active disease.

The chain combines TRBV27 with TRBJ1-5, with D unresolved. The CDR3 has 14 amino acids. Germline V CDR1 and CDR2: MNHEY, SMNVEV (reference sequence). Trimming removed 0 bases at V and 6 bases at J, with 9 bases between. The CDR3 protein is CASSLSTGSQPQHF. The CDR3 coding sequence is TGTGCCAGCAGTTTATCAACGGGGAGTCAGCCCCAGCATTTT.

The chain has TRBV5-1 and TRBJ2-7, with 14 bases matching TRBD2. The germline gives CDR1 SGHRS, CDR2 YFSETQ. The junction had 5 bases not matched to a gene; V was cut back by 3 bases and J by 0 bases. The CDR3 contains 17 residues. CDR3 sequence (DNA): TGCGCCAGCAGCTCGGGACTAGCGGGGGCCCCCTCCTACGAGCAGTACTTC. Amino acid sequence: CASSSGLAGAPSYEQYF.

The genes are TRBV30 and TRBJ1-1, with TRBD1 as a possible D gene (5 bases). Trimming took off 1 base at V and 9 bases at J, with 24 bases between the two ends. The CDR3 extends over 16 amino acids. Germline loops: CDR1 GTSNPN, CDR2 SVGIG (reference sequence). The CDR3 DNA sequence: TGTGCCTGGAGTGCCCCTCCTCCAGGGCCTGATGCCCAAGCTTTCTTT. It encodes CAWSAPPPGPDAQAFF.

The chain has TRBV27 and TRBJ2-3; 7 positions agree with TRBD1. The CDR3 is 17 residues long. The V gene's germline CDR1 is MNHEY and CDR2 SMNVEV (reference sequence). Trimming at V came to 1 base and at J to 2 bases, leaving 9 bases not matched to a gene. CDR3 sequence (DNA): TGTGCCAGCAGTTTATTCCTAAGGACAGGCACCACAGATACGCAGTATTTT. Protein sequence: CASSLFLRTGTTDTQYF.

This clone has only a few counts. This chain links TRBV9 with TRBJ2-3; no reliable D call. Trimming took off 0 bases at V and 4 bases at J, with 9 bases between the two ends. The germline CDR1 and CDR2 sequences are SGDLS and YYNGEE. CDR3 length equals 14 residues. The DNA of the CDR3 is TGTGCCAGCAGCGTAGCCAGTTTCGCAGATACGCAGTATTTT. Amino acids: CASSVASFADTQYF.

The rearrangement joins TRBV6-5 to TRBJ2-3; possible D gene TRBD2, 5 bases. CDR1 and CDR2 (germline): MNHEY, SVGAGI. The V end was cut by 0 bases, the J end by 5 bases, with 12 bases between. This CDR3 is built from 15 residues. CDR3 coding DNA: TGTGCCAGCAGTTACTCGATCGGGGTCGTAGATACGCAGTATTTT. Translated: CASSYSIGVVDTQYF.

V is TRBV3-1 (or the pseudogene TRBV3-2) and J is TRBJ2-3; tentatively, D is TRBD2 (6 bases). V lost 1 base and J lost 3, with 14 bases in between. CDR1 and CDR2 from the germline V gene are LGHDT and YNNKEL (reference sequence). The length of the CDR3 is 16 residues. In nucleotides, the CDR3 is TGTGCCAGCAGCCAAGTAGGAGGGATGCGGACAGATACGCAGTATTTT. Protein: CASSQVGGMRTDTQYF.

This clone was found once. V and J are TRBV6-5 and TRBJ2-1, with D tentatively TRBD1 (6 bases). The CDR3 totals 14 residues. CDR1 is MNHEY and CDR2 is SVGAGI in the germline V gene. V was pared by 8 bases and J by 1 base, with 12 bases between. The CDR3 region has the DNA TGTGCCAGCCAGCCACAGGGTTCCTACAATGAGCAGTTCTTC. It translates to CASQPQGSYNEQFF.

CDR3: CASSTGTGGGQPQHF. The CDR3, as DNA: TGTGCCAGTAGTACCGGGACAGGGGGTGGGCAGCCCCAGCATTTT. The rearrangement joins TRBV19 to TRBJ1-5; 11 positions agree with TRBD1. CDR1 is LNHDA and CDR2 is SQIVND in the germline V gene (reference sequence). The junction had 6 bases not matched to a gene; V was cut back by 4 bases and J by 7 bases. This CDR3 contains 15 residues. Looking up the rest from reference TRBV19 and TRBJ1-5 gives the full variable domain: DGGITQSPKYLFRKEGQNVTLSCEQNLNHDAMYWYRQDPGQGLRLIYYSQIVNDFQKGDIAEGYSVSREKKESFPLTVTSAQKNPTAFYLCASSTGTGGGQPQHFGDGTRLSIL.

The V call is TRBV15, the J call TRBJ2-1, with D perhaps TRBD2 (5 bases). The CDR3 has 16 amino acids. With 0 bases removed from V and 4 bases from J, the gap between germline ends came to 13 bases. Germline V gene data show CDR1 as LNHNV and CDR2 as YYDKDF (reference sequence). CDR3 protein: CATSRDRVTGYNEQFF. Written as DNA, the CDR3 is TGTGCCACCAGCAGAGATCGAGTTACGGGATACAATGAGCAGTTCTTC.

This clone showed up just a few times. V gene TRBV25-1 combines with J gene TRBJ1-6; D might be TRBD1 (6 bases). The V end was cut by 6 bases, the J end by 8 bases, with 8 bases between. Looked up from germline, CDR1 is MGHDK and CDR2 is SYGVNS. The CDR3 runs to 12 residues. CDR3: CASSQGHSPLHF. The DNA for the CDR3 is TGTGCCAGCAGCCAGGGGCATTCACCCCTCCACTTT.

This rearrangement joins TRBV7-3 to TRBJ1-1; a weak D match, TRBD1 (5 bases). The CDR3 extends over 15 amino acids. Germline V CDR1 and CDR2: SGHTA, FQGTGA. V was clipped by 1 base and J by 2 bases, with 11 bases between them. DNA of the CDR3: TGTGCCAGCAGCTTAAGGGAGGGGTTAAACACTGAAGCTTTCTTT. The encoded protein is CASSLREGLNTEAFF. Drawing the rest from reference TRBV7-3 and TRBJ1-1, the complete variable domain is GAGVSQTPSNKVTEKGKYVELRCDPISGHTALYWYRQSLGQGPEFLIYFQGTGAADDSGLPNDRFFAVRPEGSVSTLKIQRTERGDSAVYLCASSLREGLNTEAFFGQGTRLTVV.

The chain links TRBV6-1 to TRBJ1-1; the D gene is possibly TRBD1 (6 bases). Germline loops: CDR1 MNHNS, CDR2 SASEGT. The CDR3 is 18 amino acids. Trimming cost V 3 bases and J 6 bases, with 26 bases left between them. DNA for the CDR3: TGTGCCAGCAGTGATTATCGTTTAGTGGGGGCCAAGGCCCCTGAAGCTTTCTTT. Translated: CASSDYRLVGAKAPEAFF.

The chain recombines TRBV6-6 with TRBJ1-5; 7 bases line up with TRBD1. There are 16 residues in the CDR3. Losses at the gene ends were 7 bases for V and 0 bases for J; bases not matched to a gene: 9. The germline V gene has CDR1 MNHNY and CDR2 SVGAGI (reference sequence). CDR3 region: CASNLGTALSNQPQHF. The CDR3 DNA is TGTGCCAGCAACCTCGGGACAGCACTTAGCAATCAGCCCCAGCATTTT.

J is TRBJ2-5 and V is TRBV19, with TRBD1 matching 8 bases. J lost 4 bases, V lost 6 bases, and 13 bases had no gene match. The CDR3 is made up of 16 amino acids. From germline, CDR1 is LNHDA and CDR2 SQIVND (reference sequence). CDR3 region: CASSLSGTGVRETQYF. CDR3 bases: TGTGCCAGTAGCCTCTCGGGGACAGGTGTAAGAGAGACCCAGTACTTC.

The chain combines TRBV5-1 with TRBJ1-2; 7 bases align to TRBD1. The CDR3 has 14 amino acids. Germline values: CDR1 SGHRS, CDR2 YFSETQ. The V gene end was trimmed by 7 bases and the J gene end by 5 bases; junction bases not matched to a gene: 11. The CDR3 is CASRDSLTPYGYTF. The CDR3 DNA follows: TGCGCCAGCCGGGACAGCCTTACCCCTTATGGCTACACCTTC.

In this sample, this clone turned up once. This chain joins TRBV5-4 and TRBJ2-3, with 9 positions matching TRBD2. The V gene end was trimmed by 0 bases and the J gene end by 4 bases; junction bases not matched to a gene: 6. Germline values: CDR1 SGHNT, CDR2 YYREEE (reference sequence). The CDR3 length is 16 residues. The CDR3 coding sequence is TGTGCCAGCAGCTTGGAGGGCGGGGGGGCCGCAGATACGCAGTATTTT. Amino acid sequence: CASSLEGGGAADTQYF. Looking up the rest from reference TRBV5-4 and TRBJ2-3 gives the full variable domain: ETGVTQSPTHLIKTRGQQVTLRCSSQSGHNTVSWYQQALGQGPQFIFQYYREEENGRGNFPPRFSGLQFPNYSSELNVNALELDDSALYLCASSLEGGGAADTQYFGPGTRLTVL.

The DNA for the CDR3 is TGTGCCAGCAGCCAAGGCGGGCAGGGGCATGTTTACGGCTACACCTTC. As protein: CASSQGGQGHVYGYTF. This chain uses TRBV5-6 with TRBJ1-2, with D possibly matching TRBD1 (6 bases). Per the germline V gene, CDR1 is SGHDT and CDR2 is YYEEEE. Between the trimmed V and J ends, which lost 4 bases and 8 bases, there was a span of 24 bases. This CDR3 spans 16 amino acids. The whole variable domain, remainder taken from reference TRBV5-6 and TRBJ1-2, is DAGVTQSPTHLIKTRGQQVTLRCSPKSGHDTVSWYQQALGQGPQFIFQYYEEEERQRGNFPDRFSGHQFPNYSSELNVNALLLGDSALYLCASSQGGQGHVYGYTFGSGTRLTVV.

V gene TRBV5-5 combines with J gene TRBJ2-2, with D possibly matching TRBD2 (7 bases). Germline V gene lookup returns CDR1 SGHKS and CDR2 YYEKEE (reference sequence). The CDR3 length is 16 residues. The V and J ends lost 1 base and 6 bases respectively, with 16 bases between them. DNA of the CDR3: TGTGCCAGCAGCTTGTTTGGGGGGGGGCTTTCCGGGGAGCTGTTTTTT. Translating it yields CASSLFGGGLSGELFF.

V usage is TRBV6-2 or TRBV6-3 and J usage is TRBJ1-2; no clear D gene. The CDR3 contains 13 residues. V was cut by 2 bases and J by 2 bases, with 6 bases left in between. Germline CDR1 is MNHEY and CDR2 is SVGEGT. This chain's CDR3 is CASSYLKNYGYTF. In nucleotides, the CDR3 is TGTGCCAGCAGTTACCTAAAAAACTATGGCTACACCTTC.

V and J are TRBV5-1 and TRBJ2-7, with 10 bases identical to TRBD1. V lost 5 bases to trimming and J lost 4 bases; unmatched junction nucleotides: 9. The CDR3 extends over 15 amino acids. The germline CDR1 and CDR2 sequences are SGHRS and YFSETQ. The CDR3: CASSYPGQGIYEQYF. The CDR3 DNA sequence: TGCGCCAGCAGTTATCCGGGACAGGGGATTTACGAGCAGTACTTC.

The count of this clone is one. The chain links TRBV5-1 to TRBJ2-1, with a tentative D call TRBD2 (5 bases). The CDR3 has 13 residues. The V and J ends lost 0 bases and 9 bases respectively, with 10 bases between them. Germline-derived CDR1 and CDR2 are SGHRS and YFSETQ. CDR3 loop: CASSLGATSEQFF. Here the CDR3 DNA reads TGCGCCAGCAGCTTGGGGGCCACTAGTGAGCAGTTCTTC.

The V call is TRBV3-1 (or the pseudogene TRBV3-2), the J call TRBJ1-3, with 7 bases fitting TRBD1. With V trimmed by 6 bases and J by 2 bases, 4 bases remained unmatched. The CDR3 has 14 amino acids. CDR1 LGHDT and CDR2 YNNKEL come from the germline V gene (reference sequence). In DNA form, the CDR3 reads TGTGCCAGCAGGCCCGGGACAGCTGGAAACACCATATATTTT. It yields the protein CASRPGTAGNTIYF.

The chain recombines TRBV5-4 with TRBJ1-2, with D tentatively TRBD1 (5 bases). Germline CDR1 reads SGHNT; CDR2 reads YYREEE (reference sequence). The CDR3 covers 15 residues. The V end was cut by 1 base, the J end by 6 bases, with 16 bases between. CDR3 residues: CASSLSGTGRNGYTF. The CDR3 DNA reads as TGTGCCAGCAGCTTGTCAGGGACGGGGAGGAATGGCTACACCTTC. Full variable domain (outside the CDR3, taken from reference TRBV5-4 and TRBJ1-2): ETGVTQSPTHLIKTRGQQVTLRCSSQSGHNTVSWYQQALGQGPQFIFQYYREEENGRGNFPPRFSGLQFPNYSSELNVNALELDDSALYLCASSLSGTGRNGYTFGSGTRLTVV.

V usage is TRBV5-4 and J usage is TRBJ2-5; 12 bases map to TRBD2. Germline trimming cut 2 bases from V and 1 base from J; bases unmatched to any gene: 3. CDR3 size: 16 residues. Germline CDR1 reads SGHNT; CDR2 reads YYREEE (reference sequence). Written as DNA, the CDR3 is TGTGCCAGCAGCTTCCTAGCGGGGGGGCCCCAAGAGACCCAGTACTTC. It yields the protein CASSFLAGGPQETQYF.

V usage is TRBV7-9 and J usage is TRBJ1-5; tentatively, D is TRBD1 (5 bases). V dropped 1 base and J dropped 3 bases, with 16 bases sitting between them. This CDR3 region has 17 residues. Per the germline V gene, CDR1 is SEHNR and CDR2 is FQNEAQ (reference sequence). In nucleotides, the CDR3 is TGTGCCAGCAGCTTAGAACGGGCAGGGCCTCCCAATCAGCCCCAGCATTTT. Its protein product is CASSLERAGPPNQPQHF.

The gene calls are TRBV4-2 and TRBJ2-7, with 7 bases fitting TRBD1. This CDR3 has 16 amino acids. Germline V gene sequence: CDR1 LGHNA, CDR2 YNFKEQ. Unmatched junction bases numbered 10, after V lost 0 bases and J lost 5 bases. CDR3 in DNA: TGTGCCAGCAGCCAAGATATGAGACAGGGAAGCCACGAGCAGTACTTC. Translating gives CASSQDMRQGSHEQYF.